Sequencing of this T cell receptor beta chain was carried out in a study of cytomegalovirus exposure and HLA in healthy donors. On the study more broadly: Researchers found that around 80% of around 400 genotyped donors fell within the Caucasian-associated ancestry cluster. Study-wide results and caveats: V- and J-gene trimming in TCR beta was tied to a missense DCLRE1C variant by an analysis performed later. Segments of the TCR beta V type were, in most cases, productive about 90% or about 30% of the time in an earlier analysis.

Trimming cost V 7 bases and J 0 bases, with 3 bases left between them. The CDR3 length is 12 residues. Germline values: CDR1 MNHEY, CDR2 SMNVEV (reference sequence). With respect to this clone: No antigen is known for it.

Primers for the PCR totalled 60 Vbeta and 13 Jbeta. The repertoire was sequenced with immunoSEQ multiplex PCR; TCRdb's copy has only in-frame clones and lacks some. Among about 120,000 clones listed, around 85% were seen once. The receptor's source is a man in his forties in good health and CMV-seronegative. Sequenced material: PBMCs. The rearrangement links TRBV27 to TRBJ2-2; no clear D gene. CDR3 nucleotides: TGTGCCAGCACCGCGAACACCGGGGAGCTGTTTTTT. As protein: CASTANTGELFF.